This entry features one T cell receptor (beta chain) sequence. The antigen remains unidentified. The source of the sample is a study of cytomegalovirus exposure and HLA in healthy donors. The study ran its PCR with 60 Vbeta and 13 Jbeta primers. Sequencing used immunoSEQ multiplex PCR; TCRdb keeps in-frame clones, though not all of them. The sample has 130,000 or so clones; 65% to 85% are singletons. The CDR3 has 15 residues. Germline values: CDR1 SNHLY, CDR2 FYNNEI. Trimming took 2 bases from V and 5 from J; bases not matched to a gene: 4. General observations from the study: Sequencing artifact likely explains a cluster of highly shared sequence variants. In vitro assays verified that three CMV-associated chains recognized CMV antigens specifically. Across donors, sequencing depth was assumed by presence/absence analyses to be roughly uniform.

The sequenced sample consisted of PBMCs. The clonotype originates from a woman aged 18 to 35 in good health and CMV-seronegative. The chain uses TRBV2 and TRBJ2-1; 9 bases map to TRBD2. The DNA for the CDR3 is TGTGCCAGCAGTGAATTAGCGGGAGTTCACAATGAGCAGTTCTTC. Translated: CASSELAGVHNEQFF.